Sequencing of this T cell receptor (beta chain) was carried out in a study of tumor and adjacent non-tumor tissue in lung cancer. On this clonotype: The target antigen is unknown. One end of the junction does not line up with germline, which may come from a read error.

Three rounds of nested PCR, following a modified ARM-PCR protocol, produced the TCRbeta library. Using its own MiXCR run on the multiplex PCR reads, TCRdb lists one record per CDR3 protein. In the table there are about 76,000 distinct CDR3 sequences, nearly 70% of which are singletons. Study results and caveats: In normal lung, the top 100 clones were significantly more dominant than in tumor.

The CDR3 is made up of 13 amino acids. Germline lookup yields CDR1 DFQATT and CDR2 SNEGSKA (reference sequence). This sample's RNA came from whole unsorted tissue. Newly diagnosed lung cancer patients had thoracic surgery in China, August–November 2014, without prior chemotherapy. J is TRBJ2-2 and V is TRBV20-1; the D gene could be TRBD1 or TRBD2 (5 bases each). Sequencing was carried out using lung tumor tissue. The sequence came from a woman aged 65 to 85 with non-small cell lung cancer. CDR3 bases: TGCAGTGGCCAGGGTACGGAAACCGGGGAGCTGTTATTT. Its protein product is CSGQGTETGELLF.